A single sample gave rise to the 15 T cell receptor beta chains below, sequenced in a study of blood T cells in healthy people across ages (dated by TCRdb to between 2015 and 2016). Library creation used 5' RACE. The data were produced on an Illumina HiSeq 2500. A second PCR of 7 to 11 cycles was performed with a sample-barcoded 5' primer and a J-beta primer mix. TCRdb reprocessing: public reads trimmed at Q25 with fastp, clones called with MiXCR, in-frame beta chains kept. Rows with a matching CDR3 protein are joined into one entry that keeps the most common DNA and genes. Within this sample are about 1,800,000 distinct CDR3 sequences, with over 25% of them counted one time only. The ten largest clonotypes hold about 7.7% of the sample. The sample taken for sequencing was blood. All receptors come from a woman aged 30 to 39 in good health.

This rearrangement joins TRBV15 to TRBJ1-3; the D is unclear. Germline CDR1 reads LNHNV; CDR2 reads YYDKDF (reference sequence). V lost 0 bases, J lost 1 base, and 7 bases lay in between. The CDR3 totals 15 residues. CDR3 sequence: CATSRDAGSGNTIYF. Here the CDR3 DNA reads TGTGCCACCAGCAGAGATGCGGGGTCTGGAAACACCATATATTTT.

The gene calls are TRBV9 and TRBJ2-1; TRBD2 matches 7 bases. With 3 bases clipped from V and 0 bases from J, the junction kept 6 bases outside the gene matches. CDR3 length: 16 amino acids. The germline CDR1 and CDR2 sequences are SGDLS and YYNGEE. The CDR3 region has the DNA TGTGCCAGCAGCGCCGAAGCGGGGAGCTCCTACAATGAGCAGTTCTTC. As protein: CASSAEAGSSYNEQFF.

This clonotype was seen ten or more times. This chain uses TRBV7-2 with TRBJ2-5, with a possible D match to TRBD1 (6 bases). The germline V gene has CDR1 SGHTA and CDR2 FQGNSA. The germline V and J ends were trimmed by 0 bases and 5 bases, with 13 bases remaining between them. This CDR3 is built from 15 residues. CDR3 sequence reads: CASSLAGARRETQYF. The CDR3 coding sequence is TGTGCCAGCAGCTTAGCGGGGGCGAGGAGGGAGACCCAGTACTTC.

In its sample, this clonotype was seen many times. V gene TRBV5-1 combines with J gene TRBJ2-7; D perhaps matches TRBD2 (6 bases). The CDR3 consists of 14 residues. Trimming removed 4 bases at V and 2 bases at J, with 13 bases between. The germline V gene encodes CDR1 SGHRS and CDR2 YFSETQ. CDR3 amino acids: CASSEEAGTYEQYF. CDR3 DNA sequence: TGCGCCAGCAGCGAAGAAGCGGGCACCTACGAGCAGTACTTC.

Remarks on this clonotype: This may come from a read error, since a much larger clone is one base off. The chain joins TRBV12-3 or TRBV12-4 to TRBJ2-3; D may be TRBD1 (5 bases). This CDR3 spans 16 amino acids. In DNA form, the CDR3 reads TGTGCCAGCAGTCGCAGGGCCCCACCAAGCACAGATACGGAGTATTTT. Protein product: CASSRRAPPSTDTEYF.

This clonotype was recorded at least ten times. The rearrangement joins TRBV5-1 to TRBJ2-4; maybe TRBD1 (5 bases). With 5 bases removed from V and 3 bases from J, the gap between germline ends came to 12 bases. CDR1 and CDR2 from the germline V gene are SGHRS and YFSETQ. CDR3 length equals 14 residues. CDR3: CASSIDRGKNIQYF. CDR3 DNA sequence: TGCGCCAGCAGTATTGACAGAGGCAAAAACATTCAGTACTTC.

This clonotype was observed at least ten times. The chain recombines TRBV20-1 with TRBJ2-7; possibly TRBD2 for D (6 bases). Germline V gene data show CDR1 as DFQATT and CDR2 as SNEGSKA (reference sequence). The V and J ends lost 3 bases and 6 bases respectively, with 21 bases between them. The length of the CDR3 is 15 residues. The CDR3 sequence: CSARKEGNRIGEQYF. CDR3 DNA: TGCAGTGCTAGGAAGGAGGGAAATCGAATAGGCGAGCAGTACTTC.

A note on this clonotype: Just one base apart from a much larger clone, this may be a read error. The chain is built from TRBV29-1 and TRBJ2-7; 9 bases match TRBD1. V shed 5 bases and J 3 bases; nucleotides not matched to a gene: 8. Germline values: CDR1 SQVTM, CDR2 ANQGSEA. CDR3 length: 14 residues. CDR3 coding DNA: TGCAGCGTTTATCTGACAGGGGGGTGCTACGAGCAGTACTTC. Translation: CSVYLTGGCYEQYF.

The chain recombines TRBV11-2 with TRBJ2-3; TRBD2 matches 9 bases. CDR3 length: 17 amino acids. CDR1 and CDR2 from the germline V gene are SGHAT and FQNNGV. V shed 5 bases and J 0 bases; nucleotides not matched to a gene: 9. CDR3 DNA: TGTGCCAGCAGCACCGGTCTAGCGGGAACAAGCACAGATACGCAGTATTTT. As protein: CASSTGLAGTSTDTQYF.

The rearrangement joins TRBV2 to TRBJ2-5; D gene unclear. Germline CDR1 is SNHLY and CDR2 is FYNNEI. The V end lost 4 bases, the J end lost 0 bases, and 9 bases lay between the germline ends. The CDR3 is 14 amino acids. CDR3 nucleotide sequence: TGTGCCAGCAGTGTCGACTCTTACCAAGAGACCCAGTACTTC. Protein sequence: CASSVDSYQETQYF.

This clonotype appeared a single time. The chain carries TRBV30 and TRBJ2-1, with 13 bases fitting TRBD2. After removal of 2 bases from V and 9 bases from J, the junction contained 7 bases not matched to a gene. CDR1 and CDR2 from the germline V gene are GTSNPN and SVGIG (reference sequence). The CDR3 contains 15 residues. The CDR3 DNA sequence: TGTGCCTGGAGTCCAGGACTAGCGGGAGTACGTGAGCAGTTCTTC. It is translated as CAWSPGLAGVREQFF.

Worth noting for this clonotype: This may stem from a read error, because a much larger clone lies one nucleotide away. The J gene is TRBJ2-3, the V gene TRBV5-1, with D perhaps matching TRBD2 (5 bases). V was shortened by 1 base and J by 8 bases, with 14 bases between the two germline ends. The CDR3 sequence is 14 residues long. Germline loops: CDR1 SGHRS, CDR2 YFSETQ. CDR3 in amino acids: CASSLRRGPVTQYF. CDR3 DNA sequence: TGCGCCAGCAGCTTGCGACGAGGGCCCGTTACGCAGTATTTT.

The J gene is TRBJ2-4, the V gene TRBV29-1; perhaps TRBD2 as D (6 bases). Germline CDR1 reads SQVTM; CDR2 reads ANQGSEA. The CDR3 extends over 15 amino acids. Trimming pared 5 bases from V and 13 bases from J, leaving 27 bases between. This CDR3 is CSVRLSSGLRNEQYF. The CDR3 DNA sequence: TGCAGCGTTCGCCTCTCCAGCGGGTTGAGAAATGAGCAGTACTTC. The whole variable domain, remainder taken from reference TRBV29-1 and TRBJ2-4, is SAVISQKPSRDICQRGTSLTIQCQVDSQVTMMFWYRQQPGQSLTLIATANQGSEATYESGFVIDKFPISRPNLTFSTLTVSNMSPEDSSIYLCSVRLSSGLRNEQYFGAGTRLSVL.

The chain combines TRBV7-2 with TRBJ2-7; tentative D call: TRBD2 (6 bases). The J call is doubtful: the DNA matches TRBJ2-4 better. This CDR3 comprises 16 residues. Germline CDR1 and CDR2: SGHTA and FQGNSA. The CDR3 reads CASSLSRLGGGNIQYF. CDR3 nucleotides: TGTGCCAGCAGCTTATCTCGGCTGGGGGGAGGAAACATTCAGTACTTC.

This chain uses TRBV20-1 with TRBJ1-2; D is unclear. V dropped 6 bases and J dropped 6 bases, with 11 bases sitting between them. CDR3 length: 11 residues. CDR1 is DFQATT, CDR2 SNEGSKA, per germline (reference sequence). The CDR3 sequence: CSALPPDGYTF. DNA for the CDR3: TGCAGTGCCCTCCCCCCCGATGGCTACACCTTC.